These 25 T cell receptor beta chains were all obtained from the same sample, sequenced in a study of cytomegalovirus exposure and HLA in healthy donors. Sequenced by immunoSEQ multiplex PCR; TCRdb stores in-frame clones only, minus some. The sample lists under 200,000 clones, about 81% seen once, with around 1.3% in the top ten. Material: PBMCs. All receptors derive from a woman aged 30 to 39 in good health and CMV-seronegative.

This chain joins TRBV30 and TRBJ1-5; 8 bases agree with TRBD1. Germline trimming cut 4 bases from V and 4 bases from J; bases unmatched to any gene: 12. From germline, CDR1 is GTSNPN and CDR2 SVGIG (reference sequence). The CDR3 spans 16 residues. DNA of the CDR3: TGTGCCTGGACCACCCCTGGACAGGGAGGGAATCAGCCCCAGCATTTT. Its protein product is CAWTTPGQGGNQPQHF.

This chain joins TRBV6-1 and TRBJ1-1; 7 nucleotides match TRBD1. Germline CDR1 reads MNHNS; CDR2 reads SASEGT. The CDR3 has 14 residues. V shed 6 bases and J 1 base; nucleotides not matched to a gene: 5. CDR3 loop: CASRNRDRNTEAFF. For the CDR3, the DNA is TGTGCCAGCAGAAACCGGGACAGGAACACTGAAGCTTTCTTT.

This clone has a single count. This sequence joins TRBV19 and TRBJ2-7; D is perhaps TRBD1 (6 bases). V lost 4 bases and J 2 bases, leaving 15 bases between the germline ends. In germline, CDR1 is LNHDA, CDR2 SQIVND (reference sequence). The CDR3 has 15 residues. This CDR3 is CASSTRQVSTYEQYF. CDR3 DNA sequence: TGTGCCAGTAGTACTAGACAGGTTTCCACCTACGAGCAGTACTTC.

The V gene is TRBV2, the J gene TRBJ2-2; D is possibly TRBD1 (6 bases). V dropped 6 bases and J dropped 4 bases, with 15 bases sitting between them. Germline-derived CDR1 and CDR2 are SNHLY and FYNNEI. This CDR3 contains 15 residues. The CDR3 coding sequence is TGTGCCAGCAGGTTACAGGGTATAGGCACCGGGGAGCTGTTTTTT. Its protein product is CASRLQGIGTGELFF.

This chain links TRBV5-1 with TRBJ1-1, with 8 bases lining up with TRBD1. The length of the CDR3 is 17 residues. Per germline, CDR1 SGHRS and CDR2 YFSETQ. The V segment lost 5 bases and the J segment 6 bases; nucleotides outside the gene matches: 18. The CDR3 DNA reads as TGCGCCAGCAGGGGCGGGACAGGAGCCGCGAGAAACGCTGAAGCTTTCTTT. Its protein is CASRGGTGAARNAEAFF.

In this sample, this clone turned up once. This sequence joins TRBV19 and TRBJ1-2, with a possible D match to TRBD1 (5 bases). From germline, CDR1 is LNHDA and CDR2 SQIVND (reference sequence). V lost 7 bases and J 8 bases, leaving 32 bases between the germline ends. There are 18 residues in the CDR3. Written as DNA, the CDR3 is TGTGCCAGTATTACATCAACGCGGAGTGGGGCCACTATCGGGGGCTACACCTTC. This gives the protein CASITSTRSGATIGGYTF.

The chain links TRBV5-1 to TRBJ2-3, with 13 positions matching TRBD2. This CDR3 is 16 amino acids long. V shed 3 bases and J 6 bases; nucleotides not matched to a gene: 7. From germline, CDR1 is SGHRS and CDR2 YFSETQ. CDR3 coding DNA: TGCGCCAGCAGCTCAGGACTAGCGGGAGTGCGTGATACGCAGTATTTT. This gives the protein CASSSGLAGVRDTQYF.

This clone has a single count. The V and J genes are TRBV7-9 and TRBJ1-1; no firm D call. The germline V gene encodes CDR1 SEHNR and CDR2 FQNEAQ (reference sequence). Trimming removed 5 bases from V and 1 base from J, with 8 bases in between. The CDR3 covers 13 residues. CDR3 sequence (DNA): TGTGCCAGCAGCGCAAGACAGAACACTGAAGCTTTCTTT. It translates to CASSARQNTEAFF.

The V call is TRBV6-1, the J call TRBJ2-1, with TRBD2 matching 10 bases. Germline V gives CDR1 MNHNS, CDR2 SASEGT. J lost 2 bases, V lost 7 bases, and 2 bases had no gene match. The CDR3 has 14 residues. This chain's CDR3 is CASNLAGAYNEQFF. As DNA, the CDR3 is TGTGCCAGCAATCTAGCGGGAGCCTACAATGAGCAGTTCTTC.

The rearrangement joins TRBV29-1 to TRBJ1-1; 8 positions match TRBD1. CDR1 is SQVTM and CDR2 is ANQGSEA in the germline V gene. The CDR3 runs 13 residues. Germline trimming cut 7 bases from V and 1 base from J; bases unmatched to any gene: 5. In DNA, the CDR3 is TGCAGCGCTACGGGACAGGCGAACACTGAAGCTTTCTTT. This codes for CSATGQANTEAFF.

The chain joins TRBV5-1 to TRBJ1-1; D is uncertain. CDR3 size: 15 residues. CDR1 SGHRS and CDR2 YFSETQ come from the germline V gene. Deletions cut 0 bases from V and 1 base from J, with 10 bases between. This CDR3 reads CASSLAPGQNTEAFF. CDR3 DNA: TGCGCCAGCAGCTTGGCTCCCGGTCAGAACACTGAAGCTTTCTTT.

The rearrangement joins TRBV15 to TRBJ1-2; D perhaps matches TRBD1 (6 bases). The CDR3 covers 15 residues. V gave up 2 bases and J gave up 2 bases, with 12 bases separating them. Germline-derived CDR1 and CDR2 are LNHNV and YYDKDF (reference sequence). CDR3 DNA: TGTGCCACCAGCAGACGACAGGCCGTGAACTATGGCTACACCTTC. Translated: CATSRRQAVNYGYTF.

The chain uses TRBV2 and TRBJ1-2; 7 bases map to TRBD1. The CDR3 runs to 13 residues. After removal of 10 bases from V and 2 bases from J, the junction contained 7 bases not matched to a gene. Looked up from germline, CDR1 is SNHLY and CDR2 is FYNNEI. The CDR3 sequence is CATTEQGNYGYTF. CDR3 nucleotides: TGTGCCACCACAGAACAGGGGAACTATGGCTACACCTTC.

V usage is TRBV5-1 and J usage is TRBJ2-5; a weak D match, TRBD2 (5 bases). Trimming left V 1 base short and J 1 base short, with 8 bases between. Germline assignment: CDR1 SGHRS and CDR2 YFSETQ. The CDR3 covers 14 residues. The CDR3 sequence is CASSLNGIQETQYF. The DNA for the CDR3 is TGCGCCAGCAGCTTGAACGGGATCCAAGAGACCCAGTACTTC.

The V call is TRBV5-6, the J call TRBJ2-2, with 8 positions matching TRBD1. This CDR3 region has 15 residues. Germline assignment: CDR1 SGHDT and CDR2 YYEEEE. With V trimmed by 4 bases and J by 0 bases, 2 bases remained unmatched. The CDR3: CASSRGQANTGELFF. The CDR3 bases are TGTGCCAGCAGCCGGGGACAGGCGAACACCGGGGAGCTGTTTTTT. The whole variable domain, remainder taken from reference TRBV5-6 and TRBJ2-2, is DAGVTQSPTHLIKTRGQQVTLRCSPKSGHDTVSWYQQALGQGPQFIFQYYEEEERQRGNFPDRFSGHQFPNYSSELNVNALLLGDSALYLCASSRGQANTGELFFGEGSRLTVL.

CDR3 bases: TGTGCCAGCAGTCCATACCCGCAGGGAGGCTTCACTGAAGCTTTCTTT. Amino acid sequence: CASSPYPQGGFTEAFF. This rearrangement joins TRBV28 to TRBJ1-1; possible D gene TRBD1, 5 bases. The V end lost 5 bases, the J end lost 4 bases, and 20 bases lay between the germline ends. The CDR3 length is 16 residues. Germline values: CDR1 MDHEN, CDR2 SYDVKM.

The chain employs TRBV28 and TRBJ1-5, with no clear D. V lost 3 bases to trimming and J lost 10 bases, with 10 bases between them. The germline V gene encodes CDR1 MDHEN and CDR2 SYDVKM. The CDR3 runs 12 residues. This CDR3 is CASSLSGEPQHF. In DNA, the CDR3 is TGTGCCAGCAGTTTGTCAGGTGAACCCCAGCATTTT.

J is TRBJ2-5 and V is TRBV5-1, with D tentatively TRBD2 (6 bases). CDR3 length equals 15 residues. V dropped 4 bases and J dropped 4 bases, with 17 bases sitting between them. Germline V gene lookup returns CDR1 SGHRS and CDR2 YFSETQ. CDR3 amino acids: CASSLNRPGRETQYF. The CDR3 nucleotides read TGCGCCAGCAGCCTGAATCGCCCCGGGAGAGAGACCCAGTACTTC.

The chain recombines TRBV5-8 with TRBJ2-7; TRBD2 matches 14 bases. CDR1 and CDR2 (germline): SGHTS, YDEGEE. V lost 4 bases, J lost 7 bases, and 7 bases stayed unmatched. CDR3 length: 15 residues. As DNA, the CDR3 is TGTGCCAGCAGCAGCGGACTAGCGGGAGGTGGGGAGCAGTACTTC. Translated: CASSSGLAGGGEQYF.

This chain uses TRBV29-1 with TRBJ2-3, with TRBD2 identical over 11 bases. The CDR3 extends over 15 amino acids. V was clipped by 5 bases and J by 6 bases; unmatched bases: 10. Per the germline V gene, CDR1 is SQVTM and CDR2 is ANQGSEA. The CDR3 sequence: CSVILAGGPVDTQYF. The CDR3 DNA reads as TGCAGCGTTATTTTAGCGGGAGGGCCGGTCGATACGCAGTATTTT.

The rearrangement uses TRBV19 and TRBJ1-1; D remains ambiguous. This CDR3 comprises 12 residues. V lost 9 bases and J 3 bases, leaving 11 bases between the germline ends. Germline-derived CDR1 and CDR2 are LNHDA and SQIVND (reference sequence). CDR3 loop: CASTESDTEAFF. CDR3 nucleotide sequence: TGTGCCAGCACTGAGTCTGACACTGAAGCTTTCTTT.

J is TRBJ2-7 and V is TRBV2; 8 bases are shared with TRBD2. CDR1 SNHLY and CDR2 FYNNEI come from the germline V gene. The CDR3 loop spans 14 amino acids. The junction had 8 bases not matched to a gene; V was cut back by 3 bases and J by 7 bases. CDR3 coding DNA: TGTGCCAGCAGTGATGACGGGAGGGCCAGGGAGCAGTACTTC. Encoded protein: CASSDDGRAREQYF.

This clone was found a few times. The rearrangement joins TRBV2 to TRBJ1-2; D possibly corresponds to TRBD1 (5 bases). CDR3 size: 14 residues. V lost 9 bases to trimming and J lost 5 bases, with 19 bases between them. Germline values: CDR1 SNHLY, CDR2 FYNNEI. The CDR3 coding sequence is TGTGCCAGGACCCAGGGAGGGGCGTCTTATGGCTACACCTTC. Encoded protein: CARTQGGASYGYTF.

In regard to this clone: The sample contains more than one DNA sequence encoding this CDR3. The V call is TRBV30, the J call TRBJ1-2; 7 bases map to TRBD1. Trimming removed 3 bases from V and 4 bases from J; junction bases left unmatched: 2. The CDR3 runs to 12 residues. Germline-derived CDR1 and CDR2 are GTSNPN and SVGIG (reference sequence). The CDR3 loop reads CAWSPGGYGYTF. The DNA for the CDR3 is TGTGCCTGGAGCCCAGGGGGCTATGGCTACACCTTC.

This rearrangement joins TRBV27 to TRBJ2-7; 9 nucleotides align to TRBD2. This CDR3 comprises 14 residues. Germline lookup yields CDR1 MNHEY and CDR2 SMNVEV (reference sequence). J gave up 6 bases and V 4 bases, and 7 bases lay outside the gene matches. The CDR3 nucleotides are TGTGCCAGCAGTTCCGGGACTAGCATTTCCGAGCAGTACTTC. It encodes CASSSGTSISEQYF.